These 21 T cell receptor beta chains were all obtained from the same sample, sequenced in a study of preoperative IRX-2 immunotherapy in early breast cancer. Method: immunoSEQ multiplex PCR; TCRdb's copy keeps in-frame clones and lacks some. This table holds roughly 14,000 clones, approximately 91% found once. Sample treatment: preoperative locoregional IRX-2 cytokine immunotherapy. The biological material was taken from a patient treated with IRX-2 immunotherapy. The receptors come from a human donor with breast cancer.

V usage is TRBV6-6 and J usage is TRBJ1-5, with 7 bases lining up with TRBD1. Germline loops: CDR1 MNHNY, CDR2 SVGAGI (reference sequence). With 6 bases clipped from V and 2 bases from J, the junction kept 4 bases outside the gene matches. The CDR3 loop spans 14 amino acids. The CDR3 nucleotides are TGTGCCAGCAGCTTCGACAGGGGCAATCAGCCCCAGCATTTT. It codes for CASSFDRGNQPQHF.

V usage is TRBV18 and J usage is TRBJ2-5; unclear D gene. Per the germline V gene, CDR1 is KGHSH and CDR2 is LQKENI. This CDR3 comprises 15 residues. V lost 3 bases and J lost 1, with 12 bases in between. DNA of the CDR3: TGTGCCAGCTCACCCGTCTCGACCTTCCAAGAGACCCAGTACTTC. Translated, it gives CASSPVSTFQETQYF.

This chain links TRBV7-9 with TRBJ2-1; 8 bases are shared with TRBD2. Germline V CDR1 and CDR2: SEHNR, FQNEAQ (reference sequence). This CDR3 comprises 16 residues. Trimming at V came to 1 base and at J to 8 bases, leaving 10 bases not matched to a gene. DNA for the CDR3: TGTGCCAGCAGCTTAGTACTACTAGCGGAGGGGCATGAGCAGTTCTTC. It codes for CASSLVLLAEGHEQFF. Full variable domain (missing parts from reference TRBV7-9 and TRBJ2-1): DTGVSQNPRHKITKRGQNVTFRCDPISEHNRLYWYRQTLGQGPEFLTYFQNEAQLEKSRLLSDRFSAERPKGSFSTLEIQRTEQGDSAMYLCASSLVLLAEGHEQFFGPGTRLTVL.

The chain couples TRBV9 to TRBJ2-3, with 7 bases matching TRBD2. There are 15 residues in the CDR3. Trimming took 4 bases from V and 2 from J; bases not matched to a gene: 7. Germline CDR1 reads SGDLS; CDR2 reads YYNGEE. The CDR3 nucleotides are TGTGCCAGCAGCCCTCGGGACTATCTCACAGATACGCAGTATTTT. Translating it yields CASSPRDYLTDTQYF.

V usage is TRBV5-1 and J usage is TRBJ2-7; TRBD1 matches at 9 bases. The V and J ends lost 4 bases and 5 bases, in that order; junction bases with no gene match: 4. The germline V gene has CDR1 SGHRS and CDR2 YFSETQ. This CDR3 comprises 13 residues. The DNA of the CDR3 is TGCGCCAGCAGCCCGGGACAGGGTAACGAGCAGTACTTC. Its translation: CASSPGQGNEQYF.

The genes are TRBV9 and TRBJ1-6; D remains ambiguous. The CDR3 is made up of 17 amino acids. V was shortened by 0 bases and J by 0 bases, with 10 bases between the two germline ends. Germline V gene lookup returns CDR1 SGDLS and CDR2 YYNGEE. The CDR3 is CASSVAVTSSYNSPLHF. CDR3 DNA sequence: TGTGCCAGCAGCGTAGCTGTCACGAGCTCCTATAATTCACCCCTCCACTTT. Combining the CDR3 with reference TRBV9 and TRBJ1-6 gives the whole variable domain DSGVTQTPKHLITATGQRVTLRCSPRSGDLSVYWYQQSLDQGLQFLIQYYNGEERAKGNILERFSAQQFPDLHSELNLSSLELGDSALYFCASSVAVTSSYNSPLHFGNGTRLTVT.

The sample holds one count of this clone. The chain recombines TRBV11-2 with TRBJ2-1; 7 nucleotides line up with TRBD2. Per germline, CDR1 SGHAT and CDR2 FQNNGV. The CDR3 extends over 16 amino acids. V lost 5 bases and J lost 2; bases outside the gene matches: 9. CDR3 protein: CASSAGQRGPYNEQFF. CDR3 in DNA: TGTGCCAGCAGCGCGGGCCAGCGGGGACCCTACAATGAGCAGTTCTTC.

V is TRBV15 and J is TRBJ2-3; 8 nucleotides line up with TRBD2. Germline-derived CDR1 and CDR2 are LNHNV and YYDKDF (reference sequence). This CDR3 has 14 amino acids. The V segment lost 8 bases and the J segment 3 bases; nucleotides outside the gene matches: 7. Here the CDR3 reads CATGSGGPTDTQYF. The CDR3 DNA sequence: TGTGCCACCGGGTCGGGGGGGCCTACAGATACGCAGTATTTT. The whole variable domain, remainder taken from reference TRBV15 and TRBJ2-3, is DAMVIQNPRYQVTQFGKPVTLSCSQTLNHNVMYWYQQKSSQAPKLLFHYYDKDFNNEADTPDNFQSRRPNTSFCFLDIRSPGLGDTAMYLCATGSGGPTDTQYFGPGTRLTVL.

The chain is built from TRBV13 and TRBJ2-1; D possibly corresponds to TRBD1 (7 bases). This CDR3 has 15 residues. Trimming took off 6 bases at V and 7 bases at J, with 19 bases between the two ends. Germline lookup yields CDR1 PRHDT and CDR2 FYEKMQ (reference sequence). The CDR3 nucleotides are TGTGCCAGCAGATCTTCAGGGGGGTCGAGGAATGAGCAGTTCTTC. This gives the protein CASRSSGGSRNEQFF.

The chain uses TRBV11-3 and TRBJ1-3; weak D call: TRBD1 (5 bases). V gave up 1 base and J gave up 0 bases, with 10 bases separating them. Germline CDR1 SGHNT, CDR2 YENEEA. The CDR3 is made up of 16 amino acids. CDR3 in DNA: TGTGCCAGCAGCTTAGTGGGGGACCTCTCTGGAAACACCATATATTTT. This sequence encodes CASSLVGDLSGNTIYF.

The chain is built from TRBV5-1 and TRBJ2-3; TRBD1 agrees at 11 bases. J was trimmed by 5 bases and V by 0 bases; bases with no gene match: 5. Germline CDR1 SGHRS, CDR2 YFSETQ. The CDR3 consists of 16 residues. The DNA for the CDR3 is TGCGCCAGCAGCTTGGTAGGGACAGGGGGAGGAGATACGCAGTATTTT. Translation: CASSLVGTGGGDTQYF.

This clone was recorded once. The genes are TRBV5-6 and TRBJ2-5; D is perhaps TRBD2 (6 bases). Germline V gene data show CDR1 as SGHDT and CDR2 as YYEEEE. Trimming shortened V by 3 bases and J by 2 bases, and 8 bases separated the two germline ends. The CDR3 extends over 13 amino acids. The CDR3 reads CASSSGRQETQYF. The DNA of the CDR3 is TGTGCCAGCAGCTCAGGGAGGCAAGAGACCCAGTACTTC.

The chain carries TRBV27 and TRBJ2-5, with D perhaps given as TRBD1 or TRBD2 (5 bases each). CDR3 length: 13 residues. Germline assignment: CDR1 MNHEY and CDR2 SMNVEV (reference sequence). Trimming removed 7 bases at V and 4 bases at J, with 13 bases between. The CDR3 is CASKQGRGETQYF. For the CDR3, the DNA is TGTGCCAGCAAGCAGGGACGGGGAGAGACCCAGTACTTC.

V and J are TRBV30 and TRBJ2-5, with D unresolved. Germline V gene lookup returns CDR1 GTSNPN and CDR2 SVGIG (reference sequence). This CDR3 region has 12 residues. V shed 3 bases and J shed 2 bases, with 7 bases lying between them. CDR3: CAWSTGQETQYF. As DNA, the CDR3 is TGTGCCTGGAGCACGGGTCAAGAGACCCAGTACTTC.

The V call is TRBV6-6, the J call TRBJ2-1; no reliable D call. V lost 2 bases to trimming and J lost 0 bases, with 8 bases between them. The CDR3 is made up of 15 amino acids. Germline-derived CDR1 and CDR2 are MNHNY and SVGAGI (reference sequence). The CDR3 nucleotides read TGTGCCAGCAGTTACGGGCTGAGCTCCTACAATGAGCAGTTCTTC. This sequence encodes CASSYGLSSYNEQFF.

CDR3 nucleotides: TGTGCCAGCAGCGCCCAGCGGGGGGGCTTCACAGATACGCAGTATTTT. It encodes CASSAQRGGFTDTQYF. The gene calls are TRBV9 and TRBJ2-3, with TRBD2 matching 10 bases. Germline trimming cut 3 bases from V and 2 bases from J; bases unmatched to any gene: 6. Germline lookup yields CDR1 SGDLS and CDR2 YYNGEE. This CDR3 region has 16 residues.

The chain joins TRBV9 to TRBJ2-2; D may be TRBD2 (7 bases). The germline V gene encodes CDR1 SGDLS and CDR2 YYNGEE. The CDR3 length is 16 residues. Trimming left V 2 bases short and J 5 bases short, with 16 bases between. The CDR3 coding sequence is TGTGCCAGCAGCGTGGGTACCGGGGGGCCGACCGGGGAGCTGTTTTTT. It yields the protein CASSVGTGGPTGELFF. Combining the CDR3 with reference TRBV9 and TRBJ2-2 gives the whole variable domain DSGVTQTPKHLITATGQRVTLRCSPRSGDLSVYWYQQSLDQGLQFLIQYYNGEERAKGNILERFSAQQFPDLHSELNLSSLELGDSALYFCASSVGTGGPTGELFFGEGSRLTVL.

This clone was recorded once. The gene calls are TRBV6-1 and TRBJ2-5; 7 bases are a match to TRBD2. Trimming took 7 bases from V and 4 from J; bases not matched to a gene: 12. Germline CDR1 MNHNS, CDR2 SASEGT. The CDR3 length is 15 residues. The CDR3 sequence: CASTGNGGGRETQYF. The CDR3 bases are TGTGCCAGCACGGGGAATGGCGGGGGTCGAGAGACCCAGTACTTC.

The chain links TRBV11-2 to TRBJ1-1; the D is unclear. The CDR3 sequence is 11 residues long. The V gene lost 5 bases and the J gene lost 7 bases, with 8 bases spanning the gap. Germline V CDR1 and CDR2: SGHAT, FQNNGV. CDR3 region: CASSPQIEAFF. CDR3 nucleotides: TGTGCCAGCAGCCCTCAGATTGAAGCTTTCTTT.

The CDR3 protein is CASSLEGGGGNTEAFF. For the CDR3, the DNA is TGTGCCAGCAGCTTAGAGGGTGGAGGAGGGAACACTGAAGCTTTCTTT. This chain connects TRBV7-8 to TRBJ1-1, with D hard to call. The germline V and J ends were trimmed by 1 base and 1 base, with 13 bases remaining between them. This CDR3 region has 16 residues. Looked up from germline, CDR1 is SGHVS and CDR2 is FQNEAQ.

The chain is built from TRBV6-1 and TRBJ2-5, with D possibly matching TRBD1 (7 bases). Germline CDR1 MNHNS, CDR2 SASEGT. The CDR3 length is 15 residues. Trimming took off 7 bases at V and 5 bases at J, with 20 bases between the two ends. Here the CDR3 DNA reads TGTGCCAGCACCTCGCAAGGAGGGGGCGGGGAGACCCAGTACTTC. The encoded protein is CASTSQGGGGETQYF.